This T cell receptor (beta chain) was found in a study of blood T cell repertoires in COVID-19. About the study: The United States, Italy and Spain supplied acute and convalescent COVID-19 samples. PBMCs, B-cell-depleted T cells, or T cells were the source of the cDNA or gDNA that made up the material.

Original processing notes: Cell counts per sample came from amplifying reference gene primers. Produced via immunoSEQ multiplex PCR; TCRdb's table is partial and in-frame only. V, J and clone size reflect that table, while D and trimming were determined from the DNA. The sample gives 28,000 or so clones, almost 95% of which show up once; just over 2% is in the top ten. The CDR3 is 15 amino acids. Trimming took off 7 bases at V and 1 base at J, with 18 bases between the two ends. Germline-derived CDR1 and CDR2 are SQVTM and ANQGSEA. This receptor was identified in a human donor in a cohort sampled during active COVID-19. The sample comprised peripheral blood. The rearrangement uses TRBV29-1 and TRBJ2-3; D gene ambiguous. The CDR3 nucleotides are TGCAGCGACCCCACCCTCCCTAGAGGCACAGATACGCAGTATTTT. It translates to CSDPTLPRGTDTQYF.